These 23 T cell receptor beta chains were all obtained from the same sample, sequenced in a study of cytomegalovirus exposure and HLA in healthy donors. PCR involved 60 Vbeta and 13 Jbeta primers. Measured with immunoSEQ multiplex PCR; TCRdb has only the in-frame clones, and not every one. The table has around 140,000 clones, roughly 80% seen once. Sequencing used PBMCs. Receptors originate from a female donor in good health and CMV-seronegative.

The chain combines TRBV5-1 with TRBJ2-3, with D possibly being TRBD1 (5 bases). Trimming stripped 1 base from V and 6 bases from J, with 12 bases between. CDR1 and CDR2 from the germline V gene are SGHRS and YFSETQ. The CDR3 loop spans 14 amino acids. This CDR3 is CASSLQSSGDTQYF. In DNA, the CDR3 is TGCGCCAGCAGCTTGCAAAGTTCAGGGGATACGCAGTATTTT.

The rearrangement uses TRBV7-3 and TRBJ2-5; a possible D gene is TRBD2 (6 bases). Trimming shortened V by 5 bases and J by 5 bases, and 12 bases separated the two germline ends. Germline CDR1 SGHTA, CDR2 FQGTGA. The CDR3 runs to 13 residues. CDR3 nucleotides: TGTGCCAGCAGCCCAAGCGGGCGGGAGACCCAGTACTTC. The encoded protein is CASSPSGRETQYF.

The V and J genes are TRBV28 and TRBJ1-4; 10 bases line up with TRBD1. The ends lost 4 bases at V and 7 bases at J; junction bases unmatched: 6. The CDR3 extends over 15 amino acids. Germline-derived CDR1 and CDR2 are MDHEN and SYDVKM. CDR3 bases: TGTGCCAGCAGTTGGGGGACAGGGGTTCGTGAAAAACTGTTTTTT. Its protein product is CASSWGTGVREKLFF.

The rearrangement links TRBV7-8 to TRBJ2-7, with 9 bases identical to TRBD2. Trimming took 1 base from V and 4 from J; bases not matched to a gene: 5. Germline V gene lookup returns CDR1 SGHVS and CDR2 FQNEAQ. The CDR3 is made up of 15 amino acids. CDR3 in DNA: TGTGCCAGCAGCTTAGGCCGCGGGGGGGTGTACGAGCAGTACTTC. As protein: CASSLGRGGVYEQYF.

V gene TRBV5-5 combines with J gene TRBJ1-5; D is unresolved. The CDR3 totals 14 residues. Deletions cut 2 bases from V and 9 bases from J, with 15 bases between. The germline CDR1 and CDR2 sequences are SGHKS and YYEKEE (reference sequence). CDR3 sequence: CASSFKEGAGPQHF. For the CDR3, the DNA is TGTGCCAGCAGCTTCAAGGAGGGCGCGGGGCCCCAGCATTTT. Using reference TRBV5-5 and TRBJ1-5 for the parts outside the CDR3, the full variable domain is DAGVTQSPTHLIKTRGQQVTLRCSPISGHKSVSWYQQVLGQGPQFIFQYYEKEERGRGNFPDRFSARQFPNYSSELNVNALLLGDSALYLCASSFKEGAGPQHFGDGTRLSIL.

J is TRBJ1-2 and V is TRBV28; perhaps TRBD1 as D (6 bases). The germline V gene has CDR1 MDHEN and CDR2 SYDVKM. Trimming left V 7 bases short and J 4 bases short, with 10 bases between. There are 12 residues in the CDR3. CDR3 sequence: CASTGVSYGYTF. CDR3 DNA: TGTGCCAGCACAGGGGTGAGCTATGGCTACACCTTC.

The chain has TRBV4-2 and TRBJ2-7; possibly TRBD1 for D (6 bases). The CDR3 spans 14 residues. V was pared by 3 bases and J by 2 bases, with 11 bases between. Germline V gene sequence: CDR1 LGHNA, CDR2 YNFKEQ. The CDR3 bases are TGTGCCAGCAGCCAGCTACAGGGTACCTACGAGCAGTACTTC. As protein: CASSQLQGTYEQYF.

The rearrangement joins TRBV30 to TRBJ1-2; D call uncertain. Germline-derived CDR1 and CDR2 are GTSNPN and SVGIG (reference sequence). V lost 2 bases and J 4 bases, leaving 20 bases between the germline ends. This CDR3 has 16 residues. The CDR3 here is CAWSPPTNGLFYGYTF. CDR3 coding DNA: TGTGCCTGGAGTCCCCCCACAAACGGACTCTTCTATGGCTACACCTTC.

This sequence joins TRBV5-1 and TRBJ2-1, with 7 bases that match TRBD1. V shed 0 bases, J shed 5 bases, and the junction held 5 bases outside the gene matches. The CDR3 spans 15 residues. Germline lookup yields CDR1 SGHRS and CDR2 YFSETQ. The CDR3 DNA follows: TGCGCCAGCAGCTTGGCGAGGACAGGCAACAATGAGCAGTTCTTC. Amino acids: CASSLARTGNNEQFF. The full variable domain, in which reference TRBV5-1 and TRBJ2-1 provide the parts outside the CDR3, is KAGVTQTPRYLIKTRGQQVTLSCSPISGHRSVSWYQQTPGQGLQFLFEYFSETQRNKGNFPGRFSGRQFSNSRSEMNVSTLELGDSALYLCASSLARTGNNEQFFGPGTRLTVL.

This clone was seen more than once but under ten times. V gene TRBV13 combines with J gene TRBJ1-3; TRBD1 aligns across 10 bases. The CDR3 loop spans 18 amino acids. The germline V gene has CDR1 PRHDT and CDR2 FYEKMQ (reference sequence). J lost 4 bases, V lost 0 bases, and 9 bases had no gene match. Here the CDR3 DNA reads TGTGCCAGCAGCTTAGGCCGTGGGACAGGGGCGCGCGGAAACACCATATATTTT. Protein: CASSLGRGTGARGNTIYF.

The genes are TRBV23-1 and TRBJ2-7; D may be TRBD2 (6 bases). TRBV23-1 is recorded as an ORF, its role being uncertain. This CDR3 contains 13 residues. Trimming pared 6 bases from V and 3 bases from J, leaving 12 bases between. Here the CDR3 DNA reads TGCGCCAGCAGGACCTGGGGAGGCTACGAGCAGTACTTC. Translation: CASRTWGGYEQYF.

On this clone itself: At one boundary the junction diverges from the germline segment, which might be a read error. Distinct nucleotide sequences in the sample also encode this CDR3. The CDR3 loop is CASSLRGINTEAFF. The CDR3 coding sequence is TGTGCCAGCAGCCTCAGGGGGATAAACACCGAAGCTTTCTTT. The chain joins TRBV13 to TRBJ1-1, with TRBD1 matching 7 bases. The CDR3 is 14 amino acids. Germline V gene sequence: CDR1 PRHDT, CDR2 FYEKMQ (reference sequence).

The rearrangement uses TRBV6-6 and TRBJ2-5; TRBD1 might be the D (6 bases). The end of the DNA is better explained by TRBJ2-7, so the J call may be wrong. The CDR3 has 14 amino acids. Germline V lookup: CDR1 MNHNY, CDR2 SVGAGI (reference sequence). The chain's CDR3 is CASSPNRASYEQYF. In DNA, the CDR3 is TGTGCCAGCAGTCCTAACAGGGCTTCCTACGAGCAGTACTTC.

The CDR3, as DNA: TGTGCCACCAGTGGGGGCAGGGGCGTAGGCACAGATACGCAGTATTTT. It yields the protein CATSGGRGVGTDTQYF. V gene TRBV15 combines with J gene TRBJ2-3, with a weak D call TRBD1 (6 bases). The CDR3 contains 16 residues. Trimming pared 6 bases from V and 1 base from J, leaving 17 bases between. Per germline, CDR1 LNHNV and CDR2 YYDKDF (reference sequence).

The chain combines TRBV19 with TRBJ2-3; 8 nucleotides line up with TRBD2. Per germline, CDR1 LNHDA and CDR2 SQIVND (reference sequence). This CDR3 has 15 residues. J was trimmed by 6 bases and V by 1 base; bases with no gene match: 6. CDR3 in DNA: TGTGCCAGTAGTATAGGGAGCGGGAGCCCTGATACGCAGTATTTT. The encoded protein is CASSIGSGSPDTQYF.

The J gene is TRBJ1-6, the V gene TRBV5-8, with D possibly matching TRBD1 (6 bases). V dropped 5 bases and J dropped 5 bases, with 11 bases sitting between them. The CDR3 spans 14 residues. Looked up from germline, CDR1 is SGHTS and CDR2 is YDEGEE. CDR3 DNA sequence: TGTGCCAGCAGTACAGGGACCAATAATTCACCCCTCCACTTT. Its protein is CASSTGTNNSPLHF.

The rearrangement joins TRBV15 to TRBJ2-3; maybe TRBD2 (6 bases). V lost 1 base and J 2 bases, leaving 7 bases between the germline ends. CDR1 LNHNV and CDR2 YYDKDF come from the germline V gene (reference sequence). The CDR3 spans 14 residues. CDR3 in amino acids: CATSRASVTDTQYF. The CDR3 DNA is TGTGCCACCAGCAGAGCTAGCGTCACAGATACGCAGTATTTT.

The chain employs TRBV7-2 and TRBJ1-3; 8 bases line up with TRBD1. The CDR3 has 16 residues. CDR1 SGHTA and CDR2 FQGNSA come from the germline V gene. The V segment lost 6 bases and the J segment 0 bases; nucleotides outside the gene matches: 7. The chain's CDR3 is CASSLRTGYSGNTIYF. The CDR3, as DNA: TGTGCCAGCAGTCTTCGGACAGGGTACTCTGGAAACACCATATATTTT. Full variable domain (outside the CDR3, taken from reference TRBV7-2 and TRBJ1-3): GAGVSQSPSNKVTEKGKDVELRCDPISGHTALYWYRQSLGQGLEFLIYFQGNSAPDKSGLPSDRFSAERTGGSVSTLTIQRTQQEDSAVYLCASSLRTGYSGNTIYFGEGSWLTVV.

This clone showed up just once. CDR3: CASSPGQGAGGYTF. The CDR3, as DNA: TGTGCCAGCAGCCCTGGACAGGGGGCGGGCGGCTACACCTTC. The chain joins TRBV7-2 to TRBJ1-2; 11 nucleotides agree with TRBD1. Losses at the gene ends were 5 bases for V and 8 bases for J; bases not matched to a gene: 7. CDR3 size: 14 residues. CDR1 and CDR2 (germline): SGHTA, FQGNSA.

The chain joins TRBV6-6 to TRBJ2-5, with D maybe TRBD2 (5 bases). The CDR3 runs to 16 residues. With 7 bases removed from V and 2 bases from J, the gap between germline ends came to 20 bases. Germline loops: CDR1 MNHNY, CDR2 SVGAGI (reference sequence). CDR3 nucleotide sequence: TGTGCCAGCATCCTGGAGGCCAGGCCTTGGCAAGAGACCCAGTACTTC. It encodes CASILEARPWQETQYF.

This chain connects TRBV27 to TRBJ1-2; D perhaps matches TRBD1 (5 bases). Germline V gives CDR1 MNHEY, CDR2 SMNVEV (reference sequence). CDR3 length equals 15 residues. Trimming stripped 6 bases from V and 4 bases from J, with 18 bases between. The DNA of the CDR3 is TGTGCCAGCAGCCCCTCGGGTGGGGGGGTCTATGGCTACACCTTC. This gives the protein CASSPSGGGVYGYTF.

V gene TRBV14 combines with J gene TRBJ2-7; D gene ambiguous. Looked up from germline, CDR1 is SGHDN and CDR2 is FVKESK. CDR3 length: 14 amino acids. The V end was cut by 0 bases, the J end by 5 bases, with 11 bases between. DNA of the CDR3: TGTGCCAGCAGCCAAGATATGATAAGCCACGAGCAGTACTTC. This sequence encodes CASSQDMISHEQYF.

The V and J genes are TRBV7-9 and TRBJ2-1; possibly TRBD1 for D (5 bases). V lost 3 bases and J lost 4, with 7 bases in between. Germline values: CDR1 SEHNR, CDR2 FQNEAQ (reference sequence). This CDR3 spans 13 amino acids. This chain's CDR3 is CASSFRAYNEQFF. Written as DNA, the CDR3 is TGTGCCAGCAGCTTCAGGGCGTACAATGAGCAGTTCTTC.